Below, one T cell receptor (beta chain) is given with its context. Its target is not known. The CDR3 covers 12 residues. With 1 base removed from V and 8 bases from J, the gap between germline ends came to 11 bases. Germline-derived CDR1 and CDR2 are GTSNPN and SVGIG (reference sequence). The sample originates from a study of shared clonotypes between healthy human individuals. Findings and caveats of the study: Across a handful of donors, naive CD4 shared 5% to 5.5%, naive CD8 under 4%, memory CD4 roughly 2.4%, memory CD8 0.4% to 0.5%.

It was roughly 200 ng DNA, approximately 30,000 T cell genomes, that sorted-subset replicate PCRs used. Produced via immunoSEQ multiplex PCR; TCRdb's table is partial and in-frame only. The sample consists of roughly 2 million clones, roughly 95% of them appearing once. Naive CD8 cells lacked CD45RO and underwent positive selection for CCR7, leaving out terminally differentiated effector memory CD45RA+ cells. V is TRBV30 and J is TRBJ1-2; D is ambiguous. The sequence derives from a man aged 18 to 29 in good health. Sequenced: naive CD8+ T cells sorted from blood. CDR3 coding DNA: TGTGCCTGGAGTGACTGGGTCAAAGGCTACACCTTC. Protein product: CAWSDWVKGYTF. Drawing the rest from reference TRBV30 and TRBJ1-2, the complete variable domain is SQTIHQWPATLVQPVGSPLSLECTVEGTSNPNLYWYRQAAGRGLQLLFYSVGIGQISSEVPQNLSASRPQDRQFILSSKKLLLSDSGFYLCAWSDWVKGYTFGSGTRLTVV.